The present T cell receptor beta chain was sequenced within a study of OX40 agonist ivuxolimab in advanced cancers. Study overall: At 0.01 to 10 mg/kg, ivuxolimab was administered intravenously to patients every 2 weeks.

Profiled with immunoSEQ multiplex PCR; TCRdb holds only in-frame clones, not every one. The sample lists some 74,000 clones; 70% to 90% were seen once. Germline V lookup: CDR1 SGHDT, CDR2 YYEEEE. CDR3 size: 13 residues. Deletions cut 5 bases from V and 2 bases from J, with 11 bases between. This clone was detected only a few times. Its antigen is still unknown. The study, taken as a whole, reports: The authors did not determine the antigen specificity of the expanded peripheral T cells. Normalized T-cell clonal expansion was also low in a subset of nonresponders. Near-lowest levels of clonal expansion characterized partial responders at 0.1-3.0 mg/kg.

The rearrangement links TRBV5-6 to TRBJ2-7; a possible D gene is TRBD1 (5 bases). This receptor was obtained from an adult with an advanced solid tumor such as melanoma, head and neck, liver or kidney cancer. This material consisted of CD4+ or CD8+ T cells sorted from blood, taken in a trial of the OX40 agonist ivuxolimab. The CDR3 sequence: CASRIRDAYEQYF. CDR3 DNA: TGTGCCAGCAGAATCAGGGATGCCTACGAGCAGTACTTC.